Listed below are T cell receptor beta chains from one sample, sequenced in a study of cytomegalovirus exposure and HLA in healthy donors. TCRdb's copy holds only in-frame clones and misses some; the assay was immunoSEQ multiplex PCR. The table lists 150,000 to 200,000 clones, about 86% of them singletons. Sequences were obtained from PBMCs. All receptors come from a woman between 25 and 40 years old in good health and CMV-seronegative. Both conserved end residues are part of each CDR3. D genes are given only for firm matches. A clone size is listed for some rows: how often the clone was seen (once, few, many), or a class if it is expanded.

>NA|TRBV6-6|TRBJ1-5|NA
TGTGCCAGCAGCACCGACAGGAGCAATCAGCCCCAGCATTTT
CASSTDRSNQPQHF
>NA|TRBV30|TRBJ2-2|NA
TGTGCCTGGAGTGTACTCCGGGAAACCGGGGAGCTGTTTTTT
CAWSVLRETGELFF
>NA|TRBV30|TRBJ2-4|NA
TGTGCCTGGACAGGGGAGGCCAAAAACATTCAGTACTTC
CAWTGEAKNIQYF
>NA|TRBV9|TRBJ2-3|TRBD2
TGTGCCAGCAGCGTAAGGCCTAGCGGGGCCTTTAGCACAGATACGCAGTATTTT
CASSVRPSGAFSTDTQYF
>NA|TRBV10-1|TRBJ2-7|TRBD1
TGCGCCAGCTGTAGATCCCCGGACAGGGTGCTCGTTCAGTACTTC
CASCRSPDRVLVQYF
>few|TRBV7-8|TRBJ2-1|NA
TGTGCCAGCAGCTTAGATGGACAGAAGCACAATGAGCAGTTCTTC
CASSLDGQKHNEQFF
>NA|TRBV6-1|TRBJ1-6|TRBD1
TGTGCCAGCAGTGAACCCGGACAGGGAAATTCACCCCTCCACTTT
CASSEPGQGNSPLHF
>NA|TRBV4-1|TRBJ1-2|TRBD1
TGCGCCAGCAGCCAACCTGACAGGGGGGATGGCTACACCTTC
CASSQPDRGDGYTF
>NA|TRBV6-5|TRBJ2-7|NA
TGTGCCAGCAGTCTCGGTGGAGGGCCGTACGAGCAGTACTTC
CASSLGGGPYEQYF
>NA|TRBV7-3|TRBJ2-1|NA
TGTGCCAGCAGCCCCACGATCTGGAGCTCCTACAATGAGCAGTTCTTC
CASSPTIWSSYNEQFF
>NA|TRBV6-5|TRBJ1-1|NA
TGTGCCAGCAGTGTTGAGCAGCAGCGTGCGGCTTTCTTT
CASSVEQQRAAFF
>NA|TRBV28|TRBJ1-1|NA
TGTGCCAGCAGCCCTCCTCCCCCGCGCGCAGCTTTCTTT
CASSPPPPRAAFF
>NA|TRBV14|TRBJ2-7|NA
TGTGCCAGCAGCCAAGGGACCAGGGGTTACAGCTCCTACGAGCAGTACTTC
CASSQGTRGYSSYEQYF
>NA|TRBV19|TRBJ2-1|TRBD2
TGTGCCAGTAGTATTGGGCTAGCGGGAGGGTTGGAGCAGTTCTTC
CASSIGLAGGLEQFF
>NA|TRBV20-1|TRBJ1-1|NA
TGCAGTGCCGTCGACAGCCCTGAAGCTTTCTTT
CSAVDSPEAFF
>NA|TRBV6-6|TRBJ1-6|NA
TGTGCCAGCAGTTTGAAAGAGAATTCACCCCTCCACTTT
CASSLKENSPLHF
>NA|TRBV19|TRBJ1-2|NA
TGTGCCAGTAGTATTGATCCTAACCATGGCTACACCTTC
CASSIDPNHGYTF
>NA|TRBV14|TRBJ1-3|TRBD1
TGTGCCAGCAGCCTGGACAGGCTGGGAAGCTCTGGAAACACCATATATTTT
CASSLDRLGSSGNTIYF
>few|TRBV2|TRBJ1-6|NA
TGTGCCAGCAGTGCCCTCTCCTATAATTCACCCCTCCACTTT
CASSALSYNSPLHF
>NA|TRBV5-6|TRBJ2-3|TRBD2
TGTGCCAGCAGCTCGTTAGCGGGAGGAGGCACAGATACGCAGTATTTT
CASSSLAGGGTDTQYF
>once|TRBV27|TRBJ2-7|TRBD1
TGTGCCAGCAGTCCCGGACCCGGGACAGGCTCCTACGAGCAGTACTTC
CASSPGPGTGSYEQYF
>NA|TRBV5-1|TRBJ2-5|NA
TGCGCCAGCAGACAGACAGAAGAGACCCAGTACTTC
CASRQTEETQYF
>NA|TRBV27|TRBJ2-4|TRBD2
TGTGCCAGCAGTTTCACCGGGACTAGTAACATTCAGTACTTC
CASSFTGTSNIQYF
>once|TRBV7-9|TRBJ1-4|TRBD1
TGTGCCAGCGGGGACGGACAGGGGCCAGGTGAAAAACTGTTTTTT
CASGDGQGPGEKLFF
>NA|TRBV29-1|TRBJ2-3|NA
TGCAGCGCCTTAGTAGGCGGACTAGATACGCAGTATTTT
CSALVGGLDTQYF
>NA|TRBV7-3|TRBJ2-2|TRBD2
TGTGCCAGCAGCTTCGGGACTAGCGGGAGAGGTTCCGGGGAGCTGTTTTTT
CASSFGTSGRGSGELFF
>NA|TRBV29-1|TRBJ2-3|TRBD1
TGCAGCGTTGAAGGGACAGGGGGCTCTTTTAGTACGCAGTATTTT
CSVEGTGGSFSTQYF
>NA|TRBV6-5|TRBJ1-6|TRBD1
TGTGCCAGCAGTTCTCGGAACAGGGGGCTGAAGTCACCCCTCCACTTT
CASSSRNRGLKSPLHF
>NA|TRBV19|TRBJ2-5|TRBD2
TGTGCCAGTAGGCTCGGGGATGGGAGGGGAGGGGAGACCCAGTACTTC
CASRLGDGRGGETQYF
>NA|TRBV18|TRBJ1-2|NA
TGTGCCAGCTCACCAGCGACAGTTAACTATGGCTACACCTTC
CASSPATVNYGYTF
>NA|TRBV5-4|TRBJ2-6|NA
TGTGCCACGCTACGAGGAGGGGCTAGCGCGCCCTCTGGGGCCAACGGCCTGACTTTC
CATLRGGASAPSGANGLTF
>NA|TRBV5-6|TRBJ2-7|NA
TGTGCCAGCAGCTCTCTCGACCGGAGAGGGTCCTACGAGCAGTACTTC
CASSSLDRRGSYEQYF
>NA|TRBV27|TRBJ2-7|NA
TGTGCAACGGGTCAGGGCTACTACGAGCAGTACTTC
CATGQGYYEQYF
>NA|TRBV10-1|TRBJ2-1|NA
TGCGCCAGCAGTGACAGTTCATACTACAATGAGCAGTTCTTC
CASSDSSYYNEQFF
>NA|TRBV4-3|TRBJ1-4|TRBD1
TGCGCCAGCAGCCGCGGAGGGACAGGGACTAATGAAAAACTGTTTTTT
CASSRGGTGTNEKLFF
>NA|TRBV6-5|TRBJ2-7|TRBD2
TGTGCCAGCACCCCGGGGGGGGGTGACGAGCAGTACTTC
CASTPGGGDEQYF
>NA|TRBV9|TRBJ2-5|NA
TGTGCCAGCAGCGTAGAGGCAGGGGAAGAGACCCAGTACTTC
CASSVEAGEETQYF
>few|TRBV5-8|TRBJ2-7|NA
TGTGCCAGCAGCCACACTAACCTGGGTCTATACGAGCAGTACTTC
CASSHTNLGLYEQYF
>NA|TRBV14|TRBJ1-2|TRBD1
TGTGCCAGCAGCCAACATGACAGGGGGCTAGGTTATGGCTACACCTTC
CASSQHDRGLGYGYTF
>once|TRBV9|TRBJ1-5|NA
TGTGCCAGCAGCGTAGGAGTTAGCAATCAGCCCCAGCATTTT
CASSVGVSNQPQHF
>NA|TRBV7-7|TRBJ2-1|TRBD2
TGTGCTAGCAGCTTGACGGCGGGGGGCTCCTACAATGAGCAGTTCTTC
CASSLTAGGSYNEQFF
>NA|TRBV7-9|TRBJ2-7|NA
TGTGCCAGCAGCTTAGTTCCTAACTACGAGCAGTACTTC
CASSLVPNYEQYF
>NA|TRBV11-2|TRBJ2-2|TRBD2
TGTGCCAGCAGCTTGAGACTAGCGGGGGGCCTTAACACCGGGGAGCTGTTTTTT
CASSLRLAGGLNTGELFF
>NA|TRBV5-4|TRBJ2-5|TRBD1
TGTGCCAGCAGCTTGCCACCGGGACAGCAAGAGACCCAGTACTTC
CASSLPPGQQETQYF